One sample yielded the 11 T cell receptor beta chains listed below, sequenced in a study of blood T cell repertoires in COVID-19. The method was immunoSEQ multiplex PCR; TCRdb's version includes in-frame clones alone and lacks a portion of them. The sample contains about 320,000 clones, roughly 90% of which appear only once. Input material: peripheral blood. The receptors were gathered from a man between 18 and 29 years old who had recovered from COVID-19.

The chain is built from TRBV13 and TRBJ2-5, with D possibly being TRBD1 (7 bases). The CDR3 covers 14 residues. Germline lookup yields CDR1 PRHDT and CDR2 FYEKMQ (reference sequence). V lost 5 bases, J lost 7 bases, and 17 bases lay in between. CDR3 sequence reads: CASSAGTETWTQYF. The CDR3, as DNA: TGTGCCAGCAGCGCGGGGACAGAGACTTGGACCCAGTACTTC.

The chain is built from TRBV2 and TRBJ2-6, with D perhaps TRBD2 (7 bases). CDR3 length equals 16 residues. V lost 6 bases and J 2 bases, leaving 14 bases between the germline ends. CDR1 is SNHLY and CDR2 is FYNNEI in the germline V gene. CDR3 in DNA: TGTGCCAGCAGGAGGGGGGGCTCTGCTGGGGCCAACGTCCTGACTTTC. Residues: CASRRGGSAGANVLTF. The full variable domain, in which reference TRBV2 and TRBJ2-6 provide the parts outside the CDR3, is EPEVTQTPSHQVTQMGQEVILRCVPISNHLYFYWYRQILGQKVEFLVSFYNNEISEKSEIFDDQFSVERPDGSNFTLKIRSTKLEDSAMYFCASRRGGSAGANVLTFGAGSRLTVL.

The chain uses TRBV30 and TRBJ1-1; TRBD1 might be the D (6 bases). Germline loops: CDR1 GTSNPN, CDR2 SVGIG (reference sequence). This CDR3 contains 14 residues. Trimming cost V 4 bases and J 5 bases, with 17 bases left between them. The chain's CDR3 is CAWTGGGVGTEAFF. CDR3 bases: TGTGCCTGGACCGGAGGGGGGGTCGGGACTGAAGCTTTCTTT.

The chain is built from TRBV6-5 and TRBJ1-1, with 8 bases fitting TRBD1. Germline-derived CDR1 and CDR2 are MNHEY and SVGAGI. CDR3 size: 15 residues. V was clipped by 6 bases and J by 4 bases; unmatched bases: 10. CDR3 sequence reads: CASSLQGAPTTEAFF. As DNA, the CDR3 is TGTGCCAGCAGCCTCCAGGGGGCTCCTACCACTGAAGCTTTCTTT.

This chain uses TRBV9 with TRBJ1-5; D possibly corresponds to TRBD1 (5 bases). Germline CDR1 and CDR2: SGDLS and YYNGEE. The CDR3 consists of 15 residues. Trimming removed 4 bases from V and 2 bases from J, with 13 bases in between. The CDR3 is CASSTSGGGNQPQHF. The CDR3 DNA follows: TGTGCCAGCAGCACGTCGGGGGGAGGCAATCAGCCCCAGCATTTT.

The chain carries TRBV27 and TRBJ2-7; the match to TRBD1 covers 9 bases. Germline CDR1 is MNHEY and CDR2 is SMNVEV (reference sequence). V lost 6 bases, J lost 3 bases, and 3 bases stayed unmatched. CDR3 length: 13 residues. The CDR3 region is CASSRDRDYEQYF. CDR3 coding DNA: TGTGCCAGCAGCCGGGACAGGGACTACGAGCAGTACTTC.

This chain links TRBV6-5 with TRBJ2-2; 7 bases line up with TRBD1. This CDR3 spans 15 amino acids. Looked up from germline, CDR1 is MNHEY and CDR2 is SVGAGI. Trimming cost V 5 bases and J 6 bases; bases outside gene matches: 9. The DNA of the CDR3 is TGTGCCAGCAGTAGCCGACAGGGATATCCCGGGGAGCTGTTTTTT. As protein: CASSSRQGYPGELFF.

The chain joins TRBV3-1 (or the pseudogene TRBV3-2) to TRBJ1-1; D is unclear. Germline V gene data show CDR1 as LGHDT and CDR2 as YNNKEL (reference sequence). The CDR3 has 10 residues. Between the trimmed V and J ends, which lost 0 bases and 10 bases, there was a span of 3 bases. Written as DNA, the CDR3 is TGTGCCAGCAGCCAAGATCTAGCTTTCTTT. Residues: CASSQDLAFF.

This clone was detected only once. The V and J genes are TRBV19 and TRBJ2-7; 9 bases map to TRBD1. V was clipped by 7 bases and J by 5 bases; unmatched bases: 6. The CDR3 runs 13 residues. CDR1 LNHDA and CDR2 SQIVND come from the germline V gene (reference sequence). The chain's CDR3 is CASTTGGLDEQYF. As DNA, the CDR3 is TGTGCCAGTACAACAGGGGGCTTGGACGAGCAGTACTTC.

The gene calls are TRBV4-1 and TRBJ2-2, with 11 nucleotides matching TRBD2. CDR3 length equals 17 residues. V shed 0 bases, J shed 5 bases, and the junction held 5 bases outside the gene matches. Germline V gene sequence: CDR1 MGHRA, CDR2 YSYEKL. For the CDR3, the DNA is TGCGCCAGCAGCCAAGAAGAGAGGACTAGCGGGACCGGGGAGCTGTTTTTT. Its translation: CASSQEERTSGTGELFF.

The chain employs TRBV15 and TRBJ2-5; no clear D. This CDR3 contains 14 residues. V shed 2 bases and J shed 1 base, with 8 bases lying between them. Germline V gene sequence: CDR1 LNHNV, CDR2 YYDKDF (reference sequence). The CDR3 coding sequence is TGTGCCACCAGCAGACTACTGATCCAAGAGACCCAGTACTTC. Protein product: CATSRLLIQETQYF.